This T cell receptor (beta chain) was found in a study of blood T cell repertoires in COVID-19. The age range of participants was 18 to 89 years, with residence in about 25 US areas. Per germline, CDR1 LNHDA and CDR2 SQIVND (reference sequence). Between the trimmed V and J ends, which lost 7 bases and 0 bases, there was a span of 4 bases. CDR3 length: 12 residues. Clones were read by immunoSEQ multiplex PCR, and TCRdb kept only the in-frame ones, dropping some. This sample has more than 200,000 clones, with around 84% found just once. This TCR was sampled from a woman aged 40 to 55 with acute COVID-19. The chain joins TRBV19 to TRBJ1-3; D is ambiguous. Sequencing was performed on PBMCs or T cells enriched from blood (not recorded which). The DNA for the CDR3 is TGTGCCAGTACATCCTCTGGAAACACCATATATTTT. Translating it yields CASTSSGNTIYF.